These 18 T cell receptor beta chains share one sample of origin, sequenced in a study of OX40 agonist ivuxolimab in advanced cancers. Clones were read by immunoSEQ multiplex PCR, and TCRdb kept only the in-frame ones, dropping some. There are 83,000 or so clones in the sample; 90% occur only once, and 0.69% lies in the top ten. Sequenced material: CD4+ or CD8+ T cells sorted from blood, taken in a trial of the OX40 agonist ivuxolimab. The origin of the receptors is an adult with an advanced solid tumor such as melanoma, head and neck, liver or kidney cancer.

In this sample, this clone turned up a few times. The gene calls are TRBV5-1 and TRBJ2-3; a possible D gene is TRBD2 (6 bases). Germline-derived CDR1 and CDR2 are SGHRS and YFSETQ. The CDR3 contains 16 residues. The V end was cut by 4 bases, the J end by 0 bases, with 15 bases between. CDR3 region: CASSPSLRGSTDTQYF. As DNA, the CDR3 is TGCGCCAGCAGCCCCTCACTGCGGGGAAGCACAGATACGCAGTATTTT.

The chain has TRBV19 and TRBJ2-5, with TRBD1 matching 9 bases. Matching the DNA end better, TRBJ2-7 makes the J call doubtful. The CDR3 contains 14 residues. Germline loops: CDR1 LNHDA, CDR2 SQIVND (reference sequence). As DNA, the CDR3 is TGTGCCAGTAAACCGGGACAGGGTAACTACGAGCAGTACTTC. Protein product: CASKPGQGNYEQYF.

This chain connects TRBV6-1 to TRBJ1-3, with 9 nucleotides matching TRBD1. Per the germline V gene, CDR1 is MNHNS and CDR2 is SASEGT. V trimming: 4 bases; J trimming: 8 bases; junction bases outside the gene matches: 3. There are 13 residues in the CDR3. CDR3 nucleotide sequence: TGTGCCAGCAGTGGGGGACAGGGATACACCATATATTTT. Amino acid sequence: CASSGGQGYTIYF.

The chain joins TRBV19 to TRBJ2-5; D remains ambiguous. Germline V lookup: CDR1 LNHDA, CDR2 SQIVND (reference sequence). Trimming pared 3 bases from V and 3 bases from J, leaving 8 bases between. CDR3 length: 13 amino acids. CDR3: CASSMRHEETQYF. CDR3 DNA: TGTGCCAGTAGTATGCGTCACGAAGAGACCCAGTACTTC.

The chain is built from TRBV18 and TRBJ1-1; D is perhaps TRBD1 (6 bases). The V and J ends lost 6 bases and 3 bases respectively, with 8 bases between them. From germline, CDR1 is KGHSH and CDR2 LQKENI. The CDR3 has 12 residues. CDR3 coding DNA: TGTGCCAGCTCGCCAGGGGACACTGAAGCTTTCTTT. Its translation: CASSPGDTEAFF.

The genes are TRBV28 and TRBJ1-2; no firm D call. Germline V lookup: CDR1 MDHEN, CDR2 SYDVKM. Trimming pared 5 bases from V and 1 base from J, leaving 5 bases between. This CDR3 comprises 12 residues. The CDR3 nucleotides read TGTGCCAGCAGTCCAGTTAACTATGGCTACACCTTC. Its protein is CASSPVNYGYTF.

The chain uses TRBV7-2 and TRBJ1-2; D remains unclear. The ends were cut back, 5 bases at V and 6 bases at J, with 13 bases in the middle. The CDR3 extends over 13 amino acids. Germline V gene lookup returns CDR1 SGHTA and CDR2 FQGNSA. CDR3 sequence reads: CASSPRRENGYTF. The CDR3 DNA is TGTGCCAGCAGCCCGAGGAGGGAGAATGGCTACACCTTC. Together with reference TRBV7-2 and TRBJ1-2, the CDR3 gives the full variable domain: GAGVSQSPSNKVTEKGKDVELRCDPISGHTALYWYRQSLGQGLEFLIYFQGNSAPDKSGLPSDRFSAERTGGSVSTLTIQRTQQEDSAVYLCASSPRRENGYTFGSGTRLTVV.

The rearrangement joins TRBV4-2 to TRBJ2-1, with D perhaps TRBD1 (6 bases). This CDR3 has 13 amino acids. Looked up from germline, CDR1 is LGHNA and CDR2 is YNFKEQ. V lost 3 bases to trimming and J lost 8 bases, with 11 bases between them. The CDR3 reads CASSHLTGDEQFF. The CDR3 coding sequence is TGTGCCAGCAGCCACTTGACAGGCGATGAGCAGTTCTTC.

The CDR3 sequence: CASSGPNSPLHF. CDR3 bases: TGTGCCAGCAGTGGCCCAAATTCACCCCTCCACTTT. The chain joins TRBV25-1 to TRBJ1-6; D uncertain. Germline V CDR1 and CDR2: MGHDK, SYGVNS. This CDR3 spans 12 amino acids. The V gene lost 4 bases and the J gene lost 7 bases, with 5 bases spanning the gap.

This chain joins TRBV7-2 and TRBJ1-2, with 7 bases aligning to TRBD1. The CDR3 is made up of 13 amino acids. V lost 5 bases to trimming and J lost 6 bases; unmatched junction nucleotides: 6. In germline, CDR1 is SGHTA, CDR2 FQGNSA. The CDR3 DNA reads TGTGCCAGCAGCCTTGACAGGGAGGATGGCTACACCTTC. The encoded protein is CASSLDREDGYTF.

The CDR3 here is CASSLGTGVEETQYF. The CDR3 DNA reads TGTGCCAGCAGCTTAGGGACAGGGGTGGAGGAGACCCAGTACTTC. The V gene is TRBV7-9, the J gene TRBJ2-5; 9 bases line up with TRBD1. The V gene's germline CDR1 is SEHNR and CDR2 FQNEAQ (reference sequence). J was trimmed by 5 bases and V by 1 base; bases with no gene match: 5. This CDR3 region has 15 residues.

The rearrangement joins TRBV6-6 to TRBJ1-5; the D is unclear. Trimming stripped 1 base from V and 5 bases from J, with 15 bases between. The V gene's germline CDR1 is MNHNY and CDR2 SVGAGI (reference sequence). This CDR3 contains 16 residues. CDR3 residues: CASSYFITGGDQPQHF. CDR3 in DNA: TGTGCCAGCAGTTACTTTATAACGGGAGGCGATCAGCCCCAGCATTTT.

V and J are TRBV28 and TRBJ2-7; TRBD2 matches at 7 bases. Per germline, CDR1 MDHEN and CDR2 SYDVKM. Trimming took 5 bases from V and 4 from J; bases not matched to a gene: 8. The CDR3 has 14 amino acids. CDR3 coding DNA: TGTGCCAGCAGTGTCCTAGCGGTTCCTTACGAGCAGTACTTC. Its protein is CASSVLAVPYEQYF.

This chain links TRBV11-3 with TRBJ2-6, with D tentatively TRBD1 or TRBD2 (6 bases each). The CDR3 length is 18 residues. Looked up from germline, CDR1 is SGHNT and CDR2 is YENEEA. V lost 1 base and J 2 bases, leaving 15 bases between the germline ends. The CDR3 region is CASSLGTGRGPGANVLTF. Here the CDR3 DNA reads TGTGCCAGCAGCTTAGGAACAGGTCGGGGGCCTGGGGCCAACGTCCTGACTTTC.

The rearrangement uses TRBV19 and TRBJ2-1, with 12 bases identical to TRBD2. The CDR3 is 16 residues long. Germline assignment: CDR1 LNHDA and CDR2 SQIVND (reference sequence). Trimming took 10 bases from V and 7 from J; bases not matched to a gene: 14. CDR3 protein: CATRPRLAGADNEQFF. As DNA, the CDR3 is TGTGCCACCCGGCCCCGACTAGCGGGAGCGGATAATGAGCAGTTCTTC.

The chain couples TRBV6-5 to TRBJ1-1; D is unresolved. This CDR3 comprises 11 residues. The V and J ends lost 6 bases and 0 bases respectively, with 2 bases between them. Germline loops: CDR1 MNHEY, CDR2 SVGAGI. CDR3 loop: CASRVNTEAFF. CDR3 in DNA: TGTGCCAGCAGGGTGAACACTGAAGCTTTCTTT.

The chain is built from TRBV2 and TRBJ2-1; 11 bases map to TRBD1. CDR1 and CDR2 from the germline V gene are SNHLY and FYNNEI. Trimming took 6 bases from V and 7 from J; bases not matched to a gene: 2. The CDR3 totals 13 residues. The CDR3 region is CASRGDRGNEQFF. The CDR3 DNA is TGTGCCAGCAGGGGGGACAGGGGGAATGAGCAGTTCTTC.

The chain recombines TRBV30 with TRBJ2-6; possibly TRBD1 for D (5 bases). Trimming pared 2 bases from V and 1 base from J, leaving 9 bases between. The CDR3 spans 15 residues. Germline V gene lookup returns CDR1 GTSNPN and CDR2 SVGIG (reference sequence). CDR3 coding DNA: TGTGCCTGGAGTCAGGGTTGGTCTGGGGCCAACGTCCTGACTTTC. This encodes CAWSQGWSGANVLTF.